Listed below are T cell receptor beta chains from one sample, sequenced in a study of T cell responses to AZD1222 COVID-19 vaccine. Sequenced by immunoSEQ multiplex PCR; TCRdb stores in-frame clones only, minus some. The sample shows some 50,000 clones, around 87% of them seen only once. The sample was peripheral blood, taken on day 0 of AZD1222 vaccination. Receptor source: an adult in good health. Both conserved end residues are part of each CDR3. Fields, in order: V gene, D gene, clone size, J gene, CDR3 DNA, CDR3 protein. D genes are given only for firm matches. A clone size is listed for some rows: how often the clone was seen (once, few, many), or a class if it is expanded.

v_call: TRBV18; d_call: -; clone_size: -; j_call: TRBJ2-2; cdr3_nt: TGTGCCAGCTCACCACCAGGGCTTAGCCCCTCGACCGGGGAGCTGTTTTTT; cdr3_aa: CASSPPGLSPSTGELFF
v_call: TRBV6-5; d_call: TRBD1; clone_size: -; j_call: TRBJ1-1; cdr3_nt: TGTGCCAGCAGTTACTCGACAGGGTTTGACGCTGAAGCTTTCTTT; cdr3_aa: CASSYSTGFDAEAFF
v_call: TRBV6-5; d_call: -; clone_size: -; j_call: TRBJ1-2; cdr3_nt: TGTGCCAGCAGTTACTCGGGTCAGGGGTTAAATGGCTACACCTTC; cdr3_aa: CASSYSGQGLNGYTF
v_call: TRBV24-1; d_call: -; clone_size: -; j_call: TRBJ1-2; cdr3_nt: TGTGCCACCAGTGACCCAGGGTTCGGCTACACCTTC; cdr3_aa: CATSDPGFGYTF
v_call: TRBV5-1; d_call: -; clone_size: -; j_call: TRBJ2-1; cdr3_nt: TGCGCCAGCAGCTGGGGCGCGATTGACGGTGAGCAGTTCTTC; cdr3_aa: CASSWGAIDGEQFF
v_call: TRBV28; d_call: -; clone_size: once; j_call: TRBJ2-2; cdr3_nt: TGTGCCAGCAGTTCCCTACGTGATCGAGGCGGGGAGCTGTTTTTT; cdr3_aa: CASSSLRDRGGELFF
v_call: TRBV28; d_call: TRBD1; clone_size: -; j_call: TRBJ2-1; cdr3_nt: TGTGCCAGCACTAGACAGGGCTCCTACAATGAGCAGTTCTTC; cdr3_aa: CASTRQGSYNEQFF
v_call: TRBV5-4; d_call: TRBD1; clone_size: -; j_call: TRBJ1-1; cdr3_nt: TGTGCCAGCGGGGGACAGAACAATGAAGCTTTCTTT; cdr3_aa: CASGGQNNEAFF
v_call: TRBV14; d_call: -; clone_size: -; j_call: TRBJ1-1; cdr3_nt: TGTGCCAGCAGCCTGTCAATGGGCACTGAAGCTTTCTTT; cdr3_aa: CASSLSMGTEAFF
v_call: TRBV2; d_call: TRBD2; clone_size: -; j_call: TRBJ2-7; cdr3_nt: TGTGCCAGCAGTGGCGGGGGGTACGAGCAGTACTTC; cdr3_aa: CASSGGGYEQYF
v_call: TRBV28; d_call: TRBD2; clone_size: -; j_call: TRBJ2-3; cdr3_nt: TGTGCCAGCAGTCAGGCGCGGGGCGGGAGGCTCACAGATACGCAGTATTTT; cdr3_aa: CASSQARGGRLTDTQYF
v_call: TRBV6-6; d_call: TRBD2; clone_size: -; j_call: TRBJ2-1; cdr3_nt: TGTGCCAGCGCCGGGACTAGCCTCTACAATGAGCAGTTCTTC; cdr3_aa: CASAGTSLYNEQFF
v_call: TRBV9; d_call: -; clone_size: -; j_call: TRBJ2-7; cdr3_nt: TGTGCCAGCAGCGTAGGGGCCATGGGCGAGCAGTACTTC; cdr3_aa: CASSVGAMGEQYF
v_call: TRBV28; d_call: TRBD1; clone_size: once; j_call: TRBJ1-2; cdr3_nt: TGTGCCAGCAGTATAACTGGACAGGGGTATCGTGGCTACACCTTC; cdr3_aa: CASSITGQGYRGYTF
v_call: TRBV29-1; d_call: -; clone_size: -; j_call: TRBJ1-2; cdr3_nt: TGCAGCGTTCCCGGGCCCTACTATGGCTACACCTTC; cdr3_aa: CSVPGPYYGYTF
v_call: TRBV7-2; d_call: TRBD2; clone_size: -; j_call: TRBJ2-7; cdr3_nt: TGTGCCAGCAGGCGGACTAGCGGGAGTGCCTACGAGCAGTACTTC; cdr3_aa: CASRRTSGSAYEQYF
v_call: TRBV7-2; d_call: TRBD2; clone_size: once; j_call: TRBJ2-5; cdr3_nt: TGTGCCAGCAGCTTACCACCTAGCGGGGAAGAGACCCAGTACTTC; cdr3_aa: CASSLPPSGEETQYF
v_call: TRBV19; d_call: TRBD2; clone_size: -; j_call: TRBJ2-2; cdr3_nt: TGTGCCAGTACTTGGCCGGGAGGAATCACCGGGGAGCTGTTTTTT; cdr3_aa: CASTWPGGITGELFF
v_call: TRBV19; d_call: TRBD1; clone_size: -; j_call: TRBJ1-2; cdr3_nt: TGTGCCAGTAGCGAGACAGGGGTATCGGCGGGCTACACCTTC; cdr3_aa: CASSETGVSAGYTF
v_call: TRBV6-5; d_call: TRBD1; clone_size: -; j_call: TRBJ1-6; cdr3_nt: TGTGCCAGCAGTTCTTCCGGGACAGGGAGAGTACCCCTCCACTTT; cdr3_aa: CASSSSGTGRVPLHF
v_call: TRBV5-1; d_call: -; clone_size: -; j_call: TRBJ1-2; cdr3_nt: TGCGCCAGCAGCTTGGATTGGGATAACTATGGCTACACCTTC; cdr3_aa: CASSLDWDNYGYTF
v_call: TRBV7-8; d_call: -; clone_size: -; j_call: TRBJ1-4; cdr3_nt: TGTGCCAGCAGCTTAGGAACTCGTTTGGGTGACAAGGACGATGAAAAACTGTTTTTT; cdr3_aa: CASSLGTRLGDKDDEKLFF
v_call: TRBV7-6; d_call: TRBD2; clone_size: few; j_call: TRBJ2-1; cdr3_nt: TGTGCCAGCAGCTTAGGCATGGCTACTAGCGGGATCTCCTACAATGAGCAGTTCTTC; cdr3_aa: CASSLGMATSGISYNEQFF
v_call: TRBV3-1/TRBV3-2; d_call: -; clone_size: -; j_call: TRBJ1-1; cdr3_nt: TGTGCCAGCAGCCAAAACAGGGATGGGGCTGAAGCTTTCTTT; cdr3_aa: CASSQNRDGAEAFF